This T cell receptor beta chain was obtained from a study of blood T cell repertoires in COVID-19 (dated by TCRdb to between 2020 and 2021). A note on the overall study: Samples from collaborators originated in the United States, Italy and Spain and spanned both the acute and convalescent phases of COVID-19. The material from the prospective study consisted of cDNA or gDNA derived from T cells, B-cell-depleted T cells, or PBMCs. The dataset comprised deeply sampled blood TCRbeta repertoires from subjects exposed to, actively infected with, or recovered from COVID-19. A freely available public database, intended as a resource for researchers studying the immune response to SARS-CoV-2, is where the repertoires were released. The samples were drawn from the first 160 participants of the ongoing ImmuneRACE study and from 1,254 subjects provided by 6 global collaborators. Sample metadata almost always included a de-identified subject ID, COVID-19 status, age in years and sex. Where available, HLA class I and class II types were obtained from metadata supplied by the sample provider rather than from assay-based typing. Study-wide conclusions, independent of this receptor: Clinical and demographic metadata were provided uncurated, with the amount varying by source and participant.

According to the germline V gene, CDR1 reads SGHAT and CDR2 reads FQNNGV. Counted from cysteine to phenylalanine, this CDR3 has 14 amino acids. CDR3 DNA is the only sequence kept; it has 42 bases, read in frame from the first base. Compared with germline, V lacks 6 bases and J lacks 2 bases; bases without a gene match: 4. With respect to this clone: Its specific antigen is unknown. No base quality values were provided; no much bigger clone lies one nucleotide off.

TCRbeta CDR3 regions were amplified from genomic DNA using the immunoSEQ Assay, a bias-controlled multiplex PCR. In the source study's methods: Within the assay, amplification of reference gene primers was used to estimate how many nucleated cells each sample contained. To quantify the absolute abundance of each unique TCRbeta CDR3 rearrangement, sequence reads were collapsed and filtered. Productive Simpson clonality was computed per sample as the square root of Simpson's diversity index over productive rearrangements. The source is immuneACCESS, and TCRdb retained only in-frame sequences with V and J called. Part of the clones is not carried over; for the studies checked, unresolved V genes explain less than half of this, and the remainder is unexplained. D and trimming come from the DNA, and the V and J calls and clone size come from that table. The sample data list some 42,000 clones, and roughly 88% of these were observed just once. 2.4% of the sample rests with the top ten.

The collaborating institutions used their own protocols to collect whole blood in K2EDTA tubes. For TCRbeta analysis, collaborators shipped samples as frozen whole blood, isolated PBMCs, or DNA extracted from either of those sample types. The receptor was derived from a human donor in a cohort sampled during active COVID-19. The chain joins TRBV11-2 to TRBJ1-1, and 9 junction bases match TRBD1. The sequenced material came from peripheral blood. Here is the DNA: TGTGCCAGCAGTCCGGGACAGGGTAACACTGAAGCTTTCTTT. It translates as CASSPGQGNTEAFF.